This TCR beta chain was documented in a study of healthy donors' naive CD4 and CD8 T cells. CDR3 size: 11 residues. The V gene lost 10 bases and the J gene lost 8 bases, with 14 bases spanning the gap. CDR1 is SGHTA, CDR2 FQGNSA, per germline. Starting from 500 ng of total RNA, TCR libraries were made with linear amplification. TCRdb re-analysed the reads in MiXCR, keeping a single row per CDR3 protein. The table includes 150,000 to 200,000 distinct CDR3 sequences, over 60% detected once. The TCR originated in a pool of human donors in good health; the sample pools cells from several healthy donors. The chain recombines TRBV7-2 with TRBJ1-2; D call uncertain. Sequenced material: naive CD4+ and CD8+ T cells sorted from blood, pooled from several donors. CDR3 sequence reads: CATTDGMGYTF. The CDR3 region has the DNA TGTGCCACCACGGACGGGATGGGCTACACCTTC.